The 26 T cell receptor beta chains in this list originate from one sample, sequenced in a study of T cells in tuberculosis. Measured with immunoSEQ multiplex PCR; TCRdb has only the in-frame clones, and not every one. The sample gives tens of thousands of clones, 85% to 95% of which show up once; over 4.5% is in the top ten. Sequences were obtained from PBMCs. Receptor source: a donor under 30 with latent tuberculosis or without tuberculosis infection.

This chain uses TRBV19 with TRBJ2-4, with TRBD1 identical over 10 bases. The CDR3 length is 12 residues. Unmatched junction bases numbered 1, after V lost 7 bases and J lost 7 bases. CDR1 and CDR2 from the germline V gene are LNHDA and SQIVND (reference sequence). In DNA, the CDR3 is TGTGCCAGTAAGGACAGGGGGAACATTCAGTACTTC. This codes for CASKDRGNIQYF. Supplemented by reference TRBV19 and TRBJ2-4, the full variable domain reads DGGITQSPKYLFRKEGQNVTLSCEQNLNHDAMYWYRQDPGQGLRLIYYSQIVNDFQKGDIAEGYSVSREKKESFPLTVTSAQKNPTAFYLCASKDRGNIQYFGAGTRLSVL.

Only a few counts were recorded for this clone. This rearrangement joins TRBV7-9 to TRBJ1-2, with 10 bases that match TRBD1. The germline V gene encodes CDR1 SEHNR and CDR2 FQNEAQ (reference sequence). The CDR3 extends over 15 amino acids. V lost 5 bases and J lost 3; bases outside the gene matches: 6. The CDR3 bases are TGTGCCAGCAGCAAAAACGGACAGGGGGACTATGGCTACACCTTC. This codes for CASSKNGQGDYGYTF.

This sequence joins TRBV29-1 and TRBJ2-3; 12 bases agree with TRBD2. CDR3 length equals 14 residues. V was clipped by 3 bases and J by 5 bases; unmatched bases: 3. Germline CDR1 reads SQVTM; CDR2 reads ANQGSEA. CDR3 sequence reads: CSVETSGRGDTQYF. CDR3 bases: TGCAGCGTTGAGACTAGCGGGAGAGGAGATACGCAGTATTTT.

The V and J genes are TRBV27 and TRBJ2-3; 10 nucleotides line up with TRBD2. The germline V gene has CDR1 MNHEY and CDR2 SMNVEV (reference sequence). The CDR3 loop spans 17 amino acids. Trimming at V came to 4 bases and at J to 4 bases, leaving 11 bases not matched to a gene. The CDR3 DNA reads TGTGCCAGCAGTTCTCTATCTAGCGGGAGTTTTGCAGATACGCAGTATTTT. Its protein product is CASSSLSSGSFADTQYF.

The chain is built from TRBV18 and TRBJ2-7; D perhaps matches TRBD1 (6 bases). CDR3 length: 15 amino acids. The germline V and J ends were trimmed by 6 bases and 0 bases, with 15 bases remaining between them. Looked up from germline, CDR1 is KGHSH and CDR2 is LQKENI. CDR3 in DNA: TGTGCCAGCTCCGAGGGACATCTTAGCTCCTACGAGCAGTACTTC. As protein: CASSEGHLSSYEQYF.

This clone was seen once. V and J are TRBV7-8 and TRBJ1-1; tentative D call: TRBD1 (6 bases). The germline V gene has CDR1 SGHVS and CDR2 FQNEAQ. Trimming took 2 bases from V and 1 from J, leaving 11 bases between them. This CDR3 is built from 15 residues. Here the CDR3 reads CASSLTGQWNTEAFF. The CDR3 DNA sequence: TGTGCCAGCAGCTTAACAGGACAGTGGAACACTGAAGCTTTCTTT.

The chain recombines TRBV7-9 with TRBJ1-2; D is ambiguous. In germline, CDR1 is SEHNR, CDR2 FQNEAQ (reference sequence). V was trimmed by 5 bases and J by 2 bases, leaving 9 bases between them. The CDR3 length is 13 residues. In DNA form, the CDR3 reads TGTGCCAGCAGCCCACTTAAAAACTATGGCTACACCTTC. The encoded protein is CASSPLKNYGYTF.

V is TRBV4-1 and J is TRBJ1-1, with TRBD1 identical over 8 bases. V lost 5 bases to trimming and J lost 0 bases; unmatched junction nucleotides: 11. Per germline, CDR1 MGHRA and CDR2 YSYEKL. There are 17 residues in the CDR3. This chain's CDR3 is CASSSTGASGLNTEAFF. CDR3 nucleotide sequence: TGCGCCAGCAGCTCGACAGGGGCTTCTGGCCTGAACACTGAAGCTTTCTTT.

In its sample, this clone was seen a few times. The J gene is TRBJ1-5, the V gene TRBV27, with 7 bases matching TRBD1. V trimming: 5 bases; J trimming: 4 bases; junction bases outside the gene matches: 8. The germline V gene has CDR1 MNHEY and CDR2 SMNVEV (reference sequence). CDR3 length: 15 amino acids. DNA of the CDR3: TGTGCCAGCAGTGAAACGACAGGGTGGAATCAGCCCCAGCATTTT. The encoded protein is CASSETTGWNQPQHF.

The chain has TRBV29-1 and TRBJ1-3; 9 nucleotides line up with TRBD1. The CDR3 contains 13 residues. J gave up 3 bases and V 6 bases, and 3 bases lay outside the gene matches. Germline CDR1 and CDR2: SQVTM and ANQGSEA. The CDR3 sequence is CSVWDRDGNTIYF. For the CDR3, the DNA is TGCAGCGTCTGGGACAGGGATGGAAACACCATATATTTT. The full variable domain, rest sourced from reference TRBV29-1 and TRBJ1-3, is SAVISQKPSRDICQRGTSLTIQCQVDSQVTMMFWYRQQPGQSLTLIATANQGSEATYESGFVIDKFPISRPNLTFSTLTVSNMSPEDSSIYLCSVWDRDGNTIYFGEGSWLTVV.

The CDR3 here is CASSLAGGPNEQFF. DNA for the CDR3: TGTGCCAGCAGTCTAGCGGGGGGGCCAAATGAGCAGTTCTTC. The genes are TRBV28 and TRBJ2-1; 12 bases agree with TRBD2. The V segment lost 5 bases and the J segment 7 bases; nucleotides outside the gene matches: 3. CDR3 length equals 14 residues. The germline CDR1 and CDR2 sequences are MDHEN and SYDVKM. Together with reference TRBV28 and TRBJ2-1, the CDR3 gives the full variable domain: DVKVTQSSRYLVKRTGEKVFLECVQDMDHENMFWYRQDPGLGLRLIYFSYDVKMKEKGDIPEGYSVSREKKERFSLILESASTNQTSMYLCASSLAGGPNEQFFGPGTRLTVL.

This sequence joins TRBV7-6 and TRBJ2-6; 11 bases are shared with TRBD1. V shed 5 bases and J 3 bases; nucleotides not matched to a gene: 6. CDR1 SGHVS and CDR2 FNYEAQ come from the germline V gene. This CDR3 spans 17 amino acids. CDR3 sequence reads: CASSPRTGGFGANVLTF. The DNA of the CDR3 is TGTGCCAGCAGCCCGCGGACAGGGGGCTTTGGGGCCAACGTCCTGACTTTC. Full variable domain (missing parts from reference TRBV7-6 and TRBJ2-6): GAGVSQSPRYKVTKRGQDVALRCDPISGHVSLYWYRQALGQGPEFLTYFNYEAQQDKSGLPNDRFSAERPEGSISTLTIQRTEQRDSAMYRCASSPRTGGFGANVLTFGAGSRLTVL.

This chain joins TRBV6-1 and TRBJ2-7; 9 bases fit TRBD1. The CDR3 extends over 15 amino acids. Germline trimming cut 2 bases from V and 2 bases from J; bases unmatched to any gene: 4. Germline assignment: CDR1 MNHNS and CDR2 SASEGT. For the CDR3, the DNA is TGTGCCAGCAGTGAAACCGGGACAGGGACCTACGAGCAGTACTTC. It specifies CASSETGTGTYEQYF.

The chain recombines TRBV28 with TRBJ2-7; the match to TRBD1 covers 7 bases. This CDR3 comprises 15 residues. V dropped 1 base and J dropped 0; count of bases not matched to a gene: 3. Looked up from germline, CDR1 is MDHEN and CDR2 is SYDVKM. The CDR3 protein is CASSLLPGGSYEQYF. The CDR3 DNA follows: TGTGCCAGCAGTTTATTGCCAGGGGGCTCCTACGAGCAGTACTTC.

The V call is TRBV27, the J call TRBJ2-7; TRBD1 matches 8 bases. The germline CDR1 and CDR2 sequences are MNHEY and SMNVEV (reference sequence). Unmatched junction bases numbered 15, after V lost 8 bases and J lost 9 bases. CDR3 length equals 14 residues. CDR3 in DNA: TGTGCCAGCGGTCTGCGGACAGGGAAATTTGGGCAGTACTTC. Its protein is CASGLRTGKFGQYF.

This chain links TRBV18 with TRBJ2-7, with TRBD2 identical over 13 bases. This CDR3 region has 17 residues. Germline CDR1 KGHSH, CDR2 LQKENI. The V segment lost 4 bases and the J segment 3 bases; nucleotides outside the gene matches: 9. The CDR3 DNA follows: TGTGCCAGCTCACATACTAGCGGGAGGGCCGGGGGCTACGAGCAGTACTTC. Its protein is CASSHTSGRAGGYEQYF. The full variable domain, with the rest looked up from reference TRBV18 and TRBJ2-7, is NAGVMQNPRHLVRRRGQEARLRCSPMKGHSHVYWYRQLPEEGLKFMVYLQKENIIDESGMPKERFSAEFPKEGPSILRIQQVVRGDSAAYFCASSHTSGRAGGYEQYFGPGTRLTVT.

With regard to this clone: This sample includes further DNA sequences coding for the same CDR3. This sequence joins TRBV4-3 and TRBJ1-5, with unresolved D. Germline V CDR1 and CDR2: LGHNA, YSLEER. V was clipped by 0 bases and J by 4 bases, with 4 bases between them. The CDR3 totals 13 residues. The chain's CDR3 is CASSQDRNQPQHF. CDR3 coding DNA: TGCGCCAGCAGCCAAGATCGGAATCAGCCCCAGCATTTT.

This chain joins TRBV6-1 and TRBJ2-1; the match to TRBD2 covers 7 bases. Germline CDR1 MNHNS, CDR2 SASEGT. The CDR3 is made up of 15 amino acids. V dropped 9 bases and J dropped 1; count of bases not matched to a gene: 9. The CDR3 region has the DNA TGTGCCAGTAGAAAAAGCGGGAATTCCTACAATGAGCAGTTCTTC. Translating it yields CASRKSGNSYNEQFF.

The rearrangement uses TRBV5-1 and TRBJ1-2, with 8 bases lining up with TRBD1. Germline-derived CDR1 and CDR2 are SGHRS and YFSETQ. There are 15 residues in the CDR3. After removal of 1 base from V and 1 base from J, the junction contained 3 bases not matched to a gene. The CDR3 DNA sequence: TGCGCCAGCAGCTTGTCGGGACAGGATAACTATGGCTACACCTTC. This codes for CASSLSGQDNYGYTF.

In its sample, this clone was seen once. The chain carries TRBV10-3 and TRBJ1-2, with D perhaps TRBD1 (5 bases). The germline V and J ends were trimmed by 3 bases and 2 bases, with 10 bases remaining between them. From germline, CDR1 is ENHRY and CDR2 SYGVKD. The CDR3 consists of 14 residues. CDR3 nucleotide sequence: TGTGCCATCAGTGAATGGGGCAACAACTATGGCTACACCTTC. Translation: CAISEWGNNYGYTF.

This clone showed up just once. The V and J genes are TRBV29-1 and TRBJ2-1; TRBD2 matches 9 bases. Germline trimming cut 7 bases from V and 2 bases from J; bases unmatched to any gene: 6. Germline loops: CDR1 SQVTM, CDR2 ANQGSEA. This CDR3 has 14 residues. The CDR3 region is CSAPGLATYNEQFF. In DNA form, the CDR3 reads TGCAGCGCTCCGGGACTAGCCACCTACAATGAGCAGTTCTTC.

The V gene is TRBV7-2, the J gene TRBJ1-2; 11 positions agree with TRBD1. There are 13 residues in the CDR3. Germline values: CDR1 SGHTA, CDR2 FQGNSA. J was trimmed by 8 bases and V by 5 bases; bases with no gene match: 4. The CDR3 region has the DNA TGTGCCAGCAGCCCGGACAGGGGGCAAGGCTACACCTTC. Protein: CASSPDRGQGYTF.

The CDR3 bases are TGCAGCGGGGAGGTGGGTTCAGATACGCAGTATTTT. Translation: CSGEVGSDTQYF. The chain links TRBV29-1 to TRBJ2-3; tentative D call: TRBD2 (6 bases). This CDR3 has 12 residues. The V gene lost 7 bases and the J gene lost 4 bases, with 12 bases spanning the gap. Germline-derived CDR1 and CDR2 are SQVTM and ANQGSEA.

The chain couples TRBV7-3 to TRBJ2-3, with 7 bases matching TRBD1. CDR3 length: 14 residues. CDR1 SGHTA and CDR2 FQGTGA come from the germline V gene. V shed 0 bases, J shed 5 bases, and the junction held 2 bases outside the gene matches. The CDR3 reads CASSLTGGLDTQYF. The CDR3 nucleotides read TGTGCCAGCAGCTTAACAGGGGGCTTAGATACGCAGTATTTT.

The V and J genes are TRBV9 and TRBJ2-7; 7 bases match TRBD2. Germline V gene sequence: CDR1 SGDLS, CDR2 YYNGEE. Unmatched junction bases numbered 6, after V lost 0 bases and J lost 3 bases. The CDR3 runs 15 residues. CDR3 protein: CASSVGNGRFYEQYF. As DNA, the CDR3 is TGTGCCAGCAGCGTAGGCAACGGGAGGTTCTACGAGCAGTACTTC.

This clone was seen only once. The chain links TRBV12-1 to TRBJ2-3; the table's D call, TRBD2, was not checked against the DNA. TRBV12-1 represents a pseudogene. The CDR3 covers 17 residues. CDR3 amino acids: CASRTLAQDSSTDTQYF. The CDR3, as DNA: TGTGCCAGCAGAACGCTGGCCCAGGACTCTAGCACAGATACGCAGTATTTT.